A single T cell receptor (beta chain) is shown here with its context. Antigen unknown. cDNA prepared by RNA extraction and subsequent reverse transcription served as the template for sequencing. The table came from immunoSEQ multiplex PCR; TCRdb's copy has only in-frame clones and leaves some out. The data contain 140,000 to 150,000 clones, about 87% of them seen just once; the ten biggest clones take up around 16%. This specimen comes from a study of CD8+ T cells in alopecia areata. Obtained from alopecia areata patients were lesional scalp punch biopsies along with peripheral blood. The researchers isolated CD4+ and CD8+ T cells from PBMCs by sorting. Points from the study as a whole: The study found TCR sharing across patients less clear than in mice, possibly for HLA reasons.

Germline CDR1 and CDR2: SGHNT and YYREEE (reference sequence). The CDR3 is 16 residues long. Losses at the gene ends were 1 base for V and 7 bases for J; bases not matched to a gene: 8. The TCR sequence derives from a human donor with alopecia areata. The material sequenced was CD8+ T cells sorted from blood, taken at week 0. J is TRBJ2-2 and V is TRBV5-4, with 9 bases aligning to TRBD1. CDR3 coding DNA: TGTGCCAGCAGCTTGATGTGGGACAGGGTGAACGGGGAGCTGTTTTTT. Protein product: CASSLMWDRVNGELFF.